A single T cell receptor beta chain is shown here with its context. The data were taken from a study of control samples from healthy donors and cancer patients. V was pared by 1 base and J by 8 bases, with 14 bases between. The CDR3 is 14 amino acids. Germline lookup yields CDR1 SGHAT and CDR2 FQNNGV. The protocol was immunoSEQ multiplex PCR, while the TCRdb copy is restricted to in-frame clones and leaves out a portion. The repertoire includes approximately 76,000 clones, around 83% of them detected once, and under 14% sits in the top ten. The source of this sequence is a man between 60 and 70 years old with head and neck cancer. What was sequenced was PBMCs. The chain links TRBV11-2 to TRBJ1-1, with D possibly being TRBD1 (6 bases). In nucleotides, the CDR3 is TGTGCCAGCAGCTTAGGTTTACAGGGAGTGGAAGCTTTCTTT. Protein: CASSLGLQGVEAFF.